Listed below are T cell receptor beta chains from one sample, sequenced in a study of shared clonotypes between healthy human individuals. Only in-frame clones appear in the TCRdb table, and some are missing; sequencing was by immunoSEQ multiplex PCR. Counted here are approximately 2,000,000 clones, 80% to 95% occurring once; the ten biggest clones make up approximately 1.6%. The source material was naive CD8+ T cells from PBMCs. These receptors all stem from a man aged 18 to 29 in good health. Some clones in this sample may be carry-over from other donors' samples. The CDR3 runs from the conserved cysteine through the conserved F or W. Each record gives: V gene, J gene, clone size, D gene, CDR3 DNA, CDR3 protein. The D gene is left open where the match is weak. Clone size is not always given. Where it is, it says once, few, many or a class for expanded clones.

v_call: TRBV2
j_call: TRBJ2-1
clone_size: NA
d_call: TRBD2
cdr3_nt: TGTGCTACGCCCTCAGGGAGGGCCGGCTCCTACAATGAGCAGTTCTTC
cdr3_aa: CATPSGRAGSYNEQFF

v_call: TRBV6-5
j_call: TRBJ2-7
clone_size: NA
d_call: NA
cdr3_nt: TGTGCCAGCAGTTATTTGGGGGGCAGCTCCTACGAGCAGTACTTC
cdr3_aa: CASSYLGGSSYEQYF

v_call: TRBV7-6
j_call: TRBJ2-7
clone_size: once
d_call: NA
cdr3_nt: TGTGCCAGCAGCTCGTGGGGGGAGTGGGAGCAGTACTTC
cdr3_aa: CASSSWGEWEQYF

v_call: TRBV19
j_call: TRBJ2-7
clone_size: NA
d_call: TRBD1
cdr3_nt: TGTGCCAGTAGTTTTCGGGGACAGGGGTACGAGCAGTACTTC
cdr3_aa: CASSFRGQGYEQYF

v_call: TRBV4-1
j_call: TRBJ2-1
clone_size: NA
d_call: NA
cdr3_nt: TGCGCCAGCAGCCAAGATGGAGGGGACCTCTTTTACAATGAGCAGTTCTTC
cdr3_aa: CASSQDGGDLFYNEQFF

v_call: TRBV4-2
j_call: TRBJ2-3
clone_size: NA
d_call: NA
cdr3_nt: TGTGCCAGCAGCCCCTCGGCGCGGGGCACAGATACGCAGTATTTT
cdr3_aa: CASSPSARGTDTQYF

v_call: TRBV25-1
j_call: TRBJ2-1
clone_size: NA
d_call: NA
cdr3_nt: TGTGCCAGCAGACTAGGGGTTGCTGAGCAGTTCTTC
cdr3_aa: CASRLGVAEQFF

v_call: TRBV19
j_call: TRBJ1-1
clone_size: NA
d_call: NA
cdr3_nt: TGTGCCAGTAGTACTCCGGACAGTGAAGCTTTCTTT
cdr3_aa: CASSTPDSEAFF

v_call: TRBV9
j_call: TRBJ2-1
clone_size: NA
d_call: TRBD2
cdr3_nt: TGTGCCAGCAGCGTTATGTCTAGCGGGGAATACAATGAGCAGTTCTTC
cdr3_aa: CASSVMSSGEYNEQFF

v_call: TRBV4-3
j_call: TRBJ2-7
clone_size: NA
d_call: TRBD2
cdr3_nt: TGCGCCAGCAGCCAAGAATGGGCGAGACTAGCAAGCGGTTACGAGCAGTACTTC
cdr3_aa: CASSQEWARLASGYEQYF

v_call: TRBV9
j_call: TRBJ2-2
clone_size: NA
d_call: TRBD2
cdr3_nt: TGTGCCAGCAGTGGACTAGCGGGGACCGGGGAGCTGTTTTTT
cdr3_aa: CASSGLAGTGELFF

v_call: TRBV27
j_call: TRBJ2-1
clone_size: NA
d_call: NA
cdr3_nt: TGTGCCAGCAGTAGGATAGCGGAAAACAATGAGCAGTTCTTC
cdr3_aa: CASSRIAENNEQFF

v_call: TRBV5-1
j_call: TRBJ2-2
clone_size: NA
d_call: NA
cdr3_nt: TGCGCCAGCAGCTTGGATAACACCGGGGAGCTGTTTTTT
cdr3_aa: CASSLDNTGELFF

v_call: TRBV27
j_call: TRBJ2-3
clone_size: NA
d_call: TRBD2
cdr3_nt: TGTGCCAGCAGTCCCAGTCCCGGGGGAGGGCCTGATACGCAGTATTTT
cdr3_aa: CASSPSPGGGPDTQYF

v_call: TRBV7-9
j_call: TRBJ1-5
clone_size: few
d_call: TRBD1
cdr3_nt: TGTGCCAGCAGCTCGGGACAGGATAGCAATCAGCCCCAGCATTTT
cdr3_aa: CASSSGQDSNQPQHF

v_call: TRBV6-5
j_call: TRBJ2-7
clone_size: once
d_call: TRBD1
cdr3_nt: TGTGCCAGCAGTCCCGGGACAGGGGGCTTTGAGCAGTACTTC
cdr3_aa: CASSPGTGGFEQYF

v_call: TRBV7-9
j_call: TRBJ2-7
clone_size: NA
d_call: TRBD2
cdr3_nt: TGTGCCAGCAGCACTAGCGGGACCTATTACGAGCAGTACTTC
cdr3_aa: CASSTSGTYYEQYF

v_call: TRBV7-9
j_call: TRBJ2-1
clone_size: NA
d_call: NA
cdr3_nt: TGTGCCAGCAGGGACAGTTCCGATTACAATGAGCAGTTCTTC
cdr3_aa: CASRDSSDYNEQFF

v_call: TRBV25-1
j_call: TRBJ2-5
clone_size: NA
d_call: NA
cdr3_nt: TGTGCCAGCAGTGACCTCGAGGGGCGGGAGACCCAGTACTTC
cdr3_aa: CASSDLEGRETQYF

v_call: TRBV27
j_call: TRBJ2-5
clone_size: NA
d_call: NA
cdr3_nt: TGTGCCAGCAGTTTCGGCGGGACCCAGTACTTC
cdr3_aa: CASSFGGTQYF